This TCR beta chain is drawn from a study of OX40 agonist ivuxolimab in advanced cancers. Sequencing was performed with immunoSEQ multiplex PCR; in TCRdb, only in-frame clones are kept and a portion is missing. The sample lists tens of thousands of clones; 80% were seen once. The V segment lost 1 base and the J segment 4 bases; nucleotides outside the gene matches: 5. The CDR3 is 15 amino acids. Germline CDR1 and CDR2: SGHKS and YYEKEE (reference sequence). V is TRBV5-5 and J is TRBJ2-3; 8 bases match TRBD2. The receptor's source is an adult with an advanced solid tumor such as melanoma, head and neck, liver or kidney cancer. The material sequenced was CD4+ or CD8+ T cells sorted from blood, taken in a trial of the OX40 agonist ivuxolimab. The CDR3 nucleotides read TGTGCCAGCAGCTTGAGCGGGAGTGGCCCAGATACGCAGTATTTT. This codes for CASSLSGSGPDTQYF.